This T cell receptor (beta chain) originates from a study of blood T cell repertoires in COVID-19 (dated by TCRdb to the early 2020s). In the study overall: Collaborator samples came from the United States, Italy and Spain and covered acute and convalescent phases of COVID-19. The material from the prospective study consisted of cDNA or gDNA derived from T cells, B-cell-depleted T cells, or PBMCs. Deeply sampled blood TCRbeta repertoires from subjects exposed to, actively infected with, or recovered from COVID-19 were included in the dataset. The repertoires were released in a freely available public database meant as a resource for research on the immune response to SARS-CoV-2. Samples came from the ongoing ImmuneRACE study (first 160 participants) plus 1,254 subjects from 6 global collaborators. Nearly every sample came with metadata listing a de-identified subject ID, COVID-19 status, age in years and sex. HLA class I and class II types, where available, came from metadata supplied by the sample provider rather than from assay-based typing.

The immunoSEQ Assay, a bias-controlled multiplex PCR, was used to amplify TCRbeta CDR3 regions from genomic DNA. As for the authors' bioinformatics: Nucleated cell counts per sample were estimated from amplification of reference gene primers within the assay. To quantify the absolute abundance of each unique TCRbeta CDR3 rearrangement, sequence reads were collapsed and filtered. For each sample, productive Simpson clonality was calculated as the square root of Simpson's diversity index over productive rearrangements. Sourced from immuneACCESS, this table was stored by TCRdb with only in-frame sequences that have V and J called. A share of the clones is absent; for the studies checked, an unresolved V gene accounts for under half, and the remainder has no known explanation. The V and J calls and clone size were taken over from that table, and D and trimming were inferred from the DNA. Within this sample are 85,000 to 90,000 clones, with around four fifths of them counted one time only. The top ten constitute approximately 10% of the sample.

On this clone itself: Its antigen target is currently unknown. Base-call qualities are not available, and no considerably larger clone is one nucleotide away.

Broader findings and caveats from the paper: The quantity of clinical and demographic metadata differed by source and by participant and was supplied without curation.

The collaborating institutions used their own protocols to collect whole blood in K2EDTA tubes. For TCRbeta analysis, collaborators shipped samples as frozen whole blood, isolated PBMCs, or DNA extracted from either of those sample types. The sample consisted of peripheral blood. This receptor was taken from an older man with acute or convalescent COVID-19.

CDR3 sequence: CASSISGTGRDTGELFF. The nucleotide sequence is given as TGTGCCAGTAGTATCTCCGGGACAGGGAGGGACACCGGGGAGCTGTTTTTT. The sequence joins TRBV19 to TRBJ2-2, with 9 bases aligning to TRBD1. Relative to germline, V is missing 3 bases and J is missing 3 bases, with 8 bases of the junction outside any gene match. CDR1 LNHDA and CDR2 SQIVND were looked up in the germline V gene (reference sequence). Its CDR3 holds 17 amino acids, cysteine through phenylalanine. Only the CDR3 part of the read is kept: 51 bases, read in frame from the first base.